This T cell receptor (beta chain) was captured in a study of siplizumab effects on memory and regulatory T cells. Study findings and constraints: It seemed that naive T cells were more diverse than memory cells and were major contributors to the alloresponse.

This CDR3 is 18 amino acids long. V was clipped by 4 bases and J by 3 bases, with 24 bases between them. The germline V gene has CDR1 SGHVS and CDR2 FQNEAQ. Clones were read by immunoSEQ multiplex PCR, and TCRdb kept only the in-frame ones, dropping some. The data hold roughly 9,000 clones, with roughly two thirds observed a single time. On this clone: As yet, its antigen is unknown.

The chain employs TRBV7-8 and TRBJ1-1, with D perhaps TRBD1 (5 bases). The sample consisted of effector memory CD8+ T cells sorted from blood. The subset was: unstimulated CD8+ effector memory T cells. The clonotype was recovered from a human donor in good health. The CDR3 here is CASSSTLEVGERDTEAFF. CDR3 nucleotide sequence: TGTGCCAGCAGCTCCACCCTGGAGGTAGGGGAAAGGGACACTGAAGCTTTCTTT.